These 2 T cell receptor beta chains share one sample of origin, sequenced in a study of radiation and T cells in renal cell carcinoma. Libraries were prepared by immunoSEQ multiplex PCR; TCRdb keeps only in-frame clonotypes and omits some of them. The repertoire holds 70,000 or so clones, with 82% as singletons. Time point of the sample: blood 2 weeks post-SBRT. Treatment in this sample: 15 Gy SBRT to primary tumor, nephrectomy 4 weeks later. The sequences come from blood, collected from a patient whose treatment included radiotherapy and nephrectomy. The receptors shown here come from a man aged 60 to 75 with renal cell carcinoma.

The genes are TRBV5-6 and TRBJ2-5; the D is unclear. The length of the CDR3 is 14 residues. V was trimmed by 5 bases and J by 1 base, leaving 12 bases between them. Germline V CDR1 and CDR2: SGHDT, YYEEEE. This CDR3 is CASSMVGVQETQYF. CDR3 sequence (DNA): TGTGCCAGCAGTATGGTTGGGGTCCAAGAGACCCAGTACTTC.

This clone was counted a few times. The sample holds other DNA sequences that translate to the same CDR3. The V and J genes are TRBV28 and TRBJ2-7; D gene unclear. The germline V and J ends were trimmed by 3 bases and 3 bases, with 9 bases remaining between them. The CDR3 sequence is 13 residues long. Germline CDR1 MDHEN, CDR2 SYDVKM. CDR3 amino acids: CASSFPQDYEQYF. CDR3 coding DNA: TGTGCCAGCAGTTTCCCACAAGACTACGAGCAGTACTTC.